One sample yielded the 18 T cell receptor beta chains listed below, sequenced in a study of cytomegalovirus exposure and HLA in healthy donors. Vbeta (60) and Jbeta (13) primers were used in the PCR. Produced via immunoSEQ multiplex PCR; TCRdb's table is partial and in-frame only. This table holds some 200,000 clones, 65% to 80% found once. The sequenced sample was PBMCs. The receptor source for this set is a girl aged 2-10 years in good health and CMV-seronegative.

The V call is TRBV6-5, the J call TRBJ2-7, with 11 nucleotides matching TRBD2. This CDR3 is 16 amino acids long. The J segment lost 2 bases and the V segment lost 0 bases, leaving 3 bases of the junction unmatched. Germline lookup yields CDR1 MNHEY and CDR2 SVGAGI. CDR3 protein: CASSYSQLAGAYEQYF. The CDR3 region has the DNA TGTGCCAGCAGTTACTCACAACTAGCGGGGGCCTACGAGCAGTACTTC.

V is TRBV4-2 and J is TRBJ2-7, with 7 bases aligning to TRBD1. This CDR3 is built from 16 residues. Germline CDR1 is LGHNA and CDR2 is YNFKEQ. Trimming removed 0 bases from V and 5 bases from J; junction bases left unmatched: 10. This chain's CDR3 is CASSQEEGGPHHEQYF. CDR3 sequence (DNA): TGTGCCAGCAGCCAAGAAGAAGGGGGCCCTCACCACGAGCAGTACTTC.

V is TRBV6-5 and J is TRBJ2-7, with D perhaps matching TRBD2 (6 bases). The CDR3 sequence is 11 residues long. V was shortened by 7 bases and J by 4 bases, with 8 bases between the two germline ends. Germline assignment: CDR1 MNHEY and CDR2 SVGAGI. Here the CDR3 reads CASTRGYEQYF. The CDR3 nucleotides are TGTGCCAGCACTCGGGGGTACGAGCAGTACTTC.

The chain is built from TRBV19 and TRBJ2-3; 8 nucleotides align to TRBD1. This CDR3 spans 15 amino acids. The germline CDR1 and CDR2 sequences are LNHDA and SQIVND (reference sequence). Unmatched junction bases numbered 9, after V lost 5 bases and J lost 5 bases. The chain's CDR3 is CASSRPGQGRDTQYF. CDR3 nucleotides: TGTGCCAGTAGTCGTCCAGGACAGGGAAGAGATACGCAGTATTTT.

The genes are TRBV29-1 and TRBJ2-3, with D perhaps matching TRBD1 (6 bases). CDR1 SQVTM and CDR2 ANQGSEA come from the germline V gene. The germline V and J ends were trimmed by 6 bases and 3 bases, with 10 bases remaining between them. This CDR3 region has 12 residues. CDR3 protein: CSVEQGTDTQYF. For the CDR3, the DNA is TGCAGCGTAGAACAGGGAACAGATACGCAGTATTTT.

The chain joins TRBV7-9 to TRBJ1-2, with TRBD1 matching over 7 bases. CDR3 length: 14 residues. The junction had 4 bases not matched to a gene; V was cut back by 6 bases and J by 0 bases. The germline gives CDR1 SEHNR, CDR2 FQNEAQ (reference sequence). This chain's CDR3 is CASSRQGANYGYTF. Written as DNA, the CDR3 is TGTGCCAGCAGTCGACAGGGAGCTAACTATGGCTACACCTTC.

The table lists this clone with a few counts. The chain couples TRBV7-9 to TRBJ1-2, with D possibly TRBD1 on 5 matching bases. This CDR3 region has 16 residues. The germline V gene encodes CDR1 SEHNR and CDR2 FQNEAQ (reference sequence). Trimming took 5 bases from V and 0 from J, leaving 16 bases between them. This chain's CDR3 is CASSPPTETSNYGYTF. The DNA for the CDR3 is TGTGCCAGCAGCCCCCCGACAGAGACTTCTAACTATGGCTACACCTTC.

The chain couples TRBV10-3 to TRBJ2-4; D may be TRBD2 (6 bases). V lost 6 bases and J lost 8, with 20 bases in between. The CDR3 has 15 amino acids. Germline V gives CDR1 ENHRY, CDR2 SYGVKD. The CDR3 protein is CAISPSRGSKDIQYF. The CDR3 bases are TGTGCCATCAGCCCGTCCCGGGGGAGCAAGGACATTCAGTACTTC.

The CDR3 reads CASSGGRDTEAFF. DNA of the CDR3: TGTGCCAGCAGTGGGGGCAGGGACACTGAAGCTTTCTTT. The V call is TRBV6-1, the J call TRBJ1-1, with D tentatively TRBD1 (5 bases). CDR3 length: 13 amino acids. Trimming pared 4 bases from V and 3 bases from J, leaving 9 bases between. The germline gives CDR1 MNHNS, CDR2 SASEGT.

CDR3 sequence reads: CASSRGDPNEKLFF. In DNA form, the CDR3 reads TGTGCCAGTAGCCGAGGTGATCCTAATGAAAAACTGTTTTTT. This chain uses TRBV19 with TRBJ1-4; D call uncertain. This CDR3 contains 14 residues. The germline V gene has CDR1 LNHDA and CDR2 SQIVND (reference sequence). The V end lost 6 bases, the J end lost 3 bases, and 11 bases lay between the germline ends.

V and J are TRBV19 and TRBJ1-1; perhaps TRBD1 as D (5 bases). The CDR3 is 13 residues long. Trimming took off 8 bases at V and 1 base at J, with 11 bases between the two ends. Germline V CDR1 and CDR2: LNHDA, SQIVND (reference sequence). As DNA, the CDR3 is TGTGCCAGTGAGACAGTAGAGAACACTGAAGCTTTCTTT. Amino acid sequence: CASETVENTEAFF.

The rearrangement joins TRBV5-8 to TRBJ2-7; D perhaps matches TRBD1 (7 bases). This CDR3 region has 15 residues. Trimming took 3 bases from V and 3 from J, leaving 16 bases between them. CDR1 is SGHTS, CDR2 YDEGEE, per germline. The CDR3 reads CASSYPQGDFYEQYF. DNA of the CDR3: TGTGCCAGCAGCTACCCCCAGGGGGACTTCTACGAGCAGTACTTC.

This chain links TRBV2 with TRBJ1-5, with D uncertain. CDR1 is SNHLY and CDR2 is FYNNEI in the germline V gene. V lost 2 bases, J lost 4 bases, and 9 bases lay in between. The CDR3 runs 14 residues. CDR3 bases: TGTGCCAGCAGTGAAATGAGATCTAATCAGCCCCAGCATTTT. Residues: CASSEMRSNQPQHF.

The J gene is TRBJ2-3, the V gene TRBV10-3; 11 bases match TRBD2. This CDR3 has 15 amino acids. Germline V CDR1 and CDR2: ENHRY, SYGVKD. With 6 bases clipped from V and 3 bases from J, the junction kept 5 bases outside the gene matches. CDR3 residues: CAIRPGLAATDTQYF. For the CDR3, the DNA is TGTGCCATCAGACCGGGACTAGCGGCAACAGATACGCAGTATTTT.

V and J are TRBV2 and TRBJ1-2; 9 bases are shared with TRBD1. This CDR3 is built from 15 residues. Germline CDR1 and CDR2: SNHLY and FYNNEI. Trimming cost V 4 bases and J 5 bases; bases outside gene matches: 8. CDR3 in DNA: TGTGCCAGCAGTGCACCGGGACAGGGCGCGTATGGCTACACCTTC. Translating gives CASSAPGQGAYGYTF.

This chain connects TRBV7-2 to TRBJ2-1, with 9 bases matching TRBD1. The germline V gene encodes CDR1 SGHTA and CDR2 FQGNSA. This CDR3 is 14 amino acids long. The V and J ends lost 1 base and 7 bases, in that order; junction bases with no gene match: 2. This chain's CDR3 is CASSLVGQGNEQFF. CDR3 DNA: TGTGCCAGCAGCTTAGTCGGACAGGGGAATGAGCAGTTCTTC.

The CDR3 nucleotides read TGTGCCAGCAGCTTGGGGGGGCAGGGAGATGAGCAGTACTTC. Translated: CASSLGGQGDEQYF. The V gene is TRBV5-4, the J gene TRBJ2-7, with D perhaps matching TRBD1 (6 bases). V was pared by 0 bases and J by 7 bases, with 14 bases between. The CDR3 extends over 14 amino acids. Germline V gene data show CDR1 as SGHNT and CDR2 as YYREEE (reference sequence).

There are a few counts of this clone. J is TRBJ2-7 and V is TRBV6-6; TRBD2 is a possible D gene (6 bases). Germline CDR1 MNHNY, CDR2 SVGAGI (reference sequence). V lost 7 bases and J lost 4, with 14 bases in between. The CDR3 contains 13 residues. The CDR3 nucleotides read TGTGCCAGCACTCTAGGGACTGAATACGAGCAGTACTTC. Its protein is CASTLGTEYEQYF.